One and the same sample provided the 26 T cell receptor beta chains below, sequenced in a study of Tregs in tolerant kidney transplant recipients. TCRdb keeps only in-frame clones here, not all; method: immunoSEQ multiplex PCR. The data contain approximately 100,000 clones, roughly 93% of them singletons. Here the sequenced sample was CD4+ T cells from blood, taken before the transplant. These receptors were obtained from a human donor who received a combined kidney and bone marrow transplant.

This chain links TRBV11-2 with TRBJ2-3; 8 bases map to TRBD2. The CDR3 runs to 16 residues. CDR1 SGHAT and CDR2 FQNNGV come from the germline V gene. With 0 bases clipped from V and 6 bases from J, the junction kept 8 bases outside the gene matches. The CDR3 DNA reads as TGTGCCAGCAGCTTAGATTCCAGCGGGGGTATGGATACGCAGTATTTT. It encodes CASSLDSSGGMDTQYF.

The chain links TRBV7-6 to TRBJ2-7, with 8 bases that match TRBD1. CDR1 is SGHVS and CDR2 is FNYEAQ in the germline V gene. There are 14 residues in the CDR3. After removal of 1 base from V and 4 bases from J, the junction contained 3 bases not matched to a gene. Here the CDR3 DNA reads TGTGCCAGCAGCTTAGGGACAGGGCAATACGAGCAGTACTTC. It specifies CASSLGTGQYEQYF.

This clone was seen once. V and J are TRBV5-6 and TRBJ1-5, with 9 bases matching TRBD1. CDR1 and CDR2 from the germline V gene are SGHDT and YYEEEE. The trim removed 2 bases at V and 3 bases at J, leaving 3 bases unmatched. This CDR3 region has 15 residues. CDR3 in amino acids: CASSFRDRVNQPQHF. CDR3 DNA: TGTGCCAGCAGCTTCCGGGACAGGGTCAATCAGCCCCAGCATTTT.

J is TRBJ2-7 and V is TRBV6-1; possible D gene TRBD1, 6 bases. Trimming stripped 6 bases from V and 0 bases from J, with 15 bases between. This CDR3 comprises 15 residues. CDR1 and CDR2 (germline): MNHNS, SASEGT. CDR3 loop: CASSAGALSSYEQYF. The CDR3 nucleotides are TGTGCCAGCAGCGCAGGGGCTCTAAGCTCCTACGAGCAGTACTTC.

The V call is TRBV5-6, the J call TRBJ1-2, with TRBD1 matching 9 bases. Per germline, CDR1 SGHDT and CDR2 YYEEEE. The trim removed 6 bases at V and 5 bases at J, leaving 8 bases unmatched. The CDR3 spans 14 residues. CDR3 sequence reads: CASTRDRALYGYTF. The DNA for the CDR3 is TGTGCCAGCACCCGGGACAGGGCGCTTTATGGCTACACCTTC.

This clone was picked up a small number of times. CDR3 nucleotides: TGCGCCAGCAGTGAGGGACAGGGAAATGAAAAACTGTTTTTT. This gives the protein CASSEGQGNEKLFF. V gene TRBV10-1 combines with J gene TRBJ1-4; 8 nucleotides agree with TRBD1. V lost 2 bases to trimming and J lost 5 bases; unmatched junction nucleotides: 1. This CDR3 comprises 14 residues. Germline V gives CDR1 WNHNN, CDR2 SYGVQD (reference sequence).

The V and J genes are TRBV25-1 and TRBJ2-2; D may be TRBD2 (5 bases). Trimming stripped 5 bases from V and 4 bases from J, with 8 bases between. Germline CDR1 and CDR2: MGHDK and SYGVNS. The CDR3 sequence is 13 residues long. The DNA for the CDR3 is TGTGCCAGCAGTCGGGAACTCACCGGGGAGCTGTTTTTT. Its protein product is CASSRELTGELFF.

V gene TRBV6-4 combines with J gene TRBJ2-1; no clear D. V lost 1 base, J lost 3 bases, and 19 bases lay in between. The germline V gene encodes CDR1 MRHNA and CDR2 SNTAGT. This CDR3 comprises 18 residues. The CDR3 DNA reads TGTGCCAGCAGTGACTGCGACTGTGGTAGCCGATACTACAATGAGCAGTTCTTC. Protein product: CASSDCDCGSRYYNEQFF.

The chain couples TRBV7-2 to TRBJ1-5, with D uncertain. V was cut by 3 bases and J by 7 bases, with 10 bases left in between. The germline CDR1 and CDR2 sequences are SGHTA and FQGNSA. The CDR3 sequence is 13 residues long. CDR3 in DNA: TGTGCCAGCAGCTTTGCCCCGGGGCAGCCCCAGCATTTT. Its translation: CASSFAPGQPQHF.

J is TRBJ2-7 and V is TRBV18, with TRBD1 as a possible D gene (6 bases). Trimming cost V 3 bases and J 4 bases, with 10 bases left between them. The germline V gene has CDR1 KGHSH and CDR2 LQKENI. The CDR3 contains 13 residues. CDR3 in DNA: TGTGCCAGCTCACCTGGACAGTTATACGAGCAGTACTTC. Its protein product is CASSPGQLYEQYF.

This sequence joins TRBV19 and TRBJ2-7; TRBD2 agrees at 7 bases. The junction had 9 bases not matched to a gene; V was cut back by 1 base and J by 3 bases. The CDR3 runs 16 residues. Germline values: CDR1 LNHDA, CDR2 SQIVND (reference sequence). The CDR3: CASSIAGGFYYYEQYF. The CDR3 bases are TGTGCCAGTAGTATAGCCGGGGGGTTCTACTACTACGAGCAGTACTTC.

As DNA, the CDR3 is TGCGCCAGCAGCGGCCTGAGGGGCGGGGGAACAGATACGCAGTATTTT. Translated: CASSGLRGGGTDTQYF. The chain uses TRBV5-1 and TRBJ2-3, with TRBD2 matching over 7 bases. V lost 4 bases to trimming and J lost 3 bases; unmatched junction nucleotides: 11. The CDR3 totals 16 residues. Germline V gene data show CDR1 as SGHRS and CDR2 as YFSETQ.

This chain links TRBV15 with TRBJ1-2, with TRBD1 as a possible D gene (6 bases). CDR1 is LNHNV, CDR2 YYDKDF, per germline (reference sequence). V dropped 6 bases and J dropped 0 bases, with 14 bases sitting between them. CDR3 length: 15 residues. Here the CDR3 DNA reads TGTGCCACCAGGGGGGCAGGGAAGTCTAACTATGGCTACACCTTC. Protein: CATRGAGKSNYGYTF.

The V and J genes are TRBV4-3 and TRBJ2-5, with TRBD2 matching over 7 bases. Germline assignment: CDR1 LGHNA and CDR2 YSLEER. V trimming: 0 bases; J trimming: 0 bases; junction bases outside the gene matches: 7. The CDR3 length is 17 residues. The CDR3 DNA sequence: TGCGCCAGCAGCCAAGATAAGCGGGGCACGTACCAAGAGACCCAGTACTTC. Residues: CASSQDKRGTYQETQYF.

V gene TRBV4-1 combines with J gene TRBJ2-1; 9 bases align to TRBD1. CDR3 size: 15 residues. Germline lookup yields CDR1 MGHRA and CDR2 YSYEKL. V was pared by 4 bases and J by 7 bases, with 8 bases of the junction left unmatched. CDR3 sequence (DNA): TGCGCCAGCAGCCGCACGGGACAGGGACAGAATGAGCAGTTCTTC. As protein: CASSRTGQGQNEQFF.

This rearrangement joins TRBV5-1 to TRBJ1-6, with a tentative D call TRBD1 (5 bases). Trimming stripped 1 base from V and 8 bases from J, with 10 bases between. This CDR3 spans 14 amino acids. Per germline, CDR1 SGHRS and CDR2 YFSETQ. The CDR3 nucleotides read TGCGCCAGCAGCTTGCCCAGGGCTGATTCACCCCTCCACTTT. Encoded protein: CASSLPRADSPLHF.

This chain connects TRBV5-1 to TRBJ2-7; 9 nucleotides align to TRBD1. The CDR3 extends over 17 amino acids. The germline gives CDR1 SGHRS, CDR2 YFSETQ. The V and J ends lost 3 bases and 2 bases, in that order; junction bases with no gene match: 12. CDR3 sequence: CASSWAPGQGNPYEQYF. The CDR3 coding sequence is TGCGCCAGCAGCTGGGCCCCGGGACAGGGAAATCCCTACGAGCAGTACTTC.

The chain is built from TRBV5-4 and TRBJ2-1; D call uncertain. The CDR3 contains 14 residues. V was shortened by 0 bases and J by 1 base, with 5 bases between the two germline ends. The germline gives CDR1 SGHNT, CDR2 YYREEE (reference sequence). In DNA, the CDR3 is TGTGCCAGCAGCTTGGGTCATTCCTACAATGAGCAGTTCTTC. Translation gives CASSLGHSYNEQFF.

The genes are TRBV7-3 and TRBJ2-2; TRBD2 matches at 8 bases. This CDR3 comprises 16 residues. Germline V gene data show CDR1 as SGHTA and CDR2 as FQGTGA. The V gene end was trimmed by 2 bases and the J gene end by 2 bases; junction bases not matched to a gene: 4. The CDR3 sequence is CASSLAGTRNTGELFF. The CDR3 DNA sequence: TGTGCCAGCAGCTTAGCCGGGACTAGAAACACCGGGGAGCTGTTTTTT.

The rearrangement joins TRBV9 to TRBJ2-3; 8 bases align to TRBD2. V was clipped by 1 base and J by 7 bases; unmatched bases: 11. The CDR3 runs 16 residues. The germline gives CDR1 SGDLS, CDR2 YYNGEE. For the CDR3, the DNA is TGTGCCAGCAGCGTAAGGTTAGCGGGACTTTTTAATACGCAGTATTTT. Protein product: CASSVRLAGLFNTQYF.

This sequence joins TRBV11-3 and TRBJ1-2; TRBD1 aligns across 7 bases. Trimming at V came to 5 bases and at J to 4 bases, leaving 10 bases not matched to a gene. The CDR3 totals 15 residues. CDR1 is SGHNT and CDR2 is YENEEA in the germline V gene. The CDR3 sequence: CASSPQGQPIYGYTF. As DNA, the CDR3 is TGTGCCAGCAGCCCCCAGGGACAGCCTATCTATGGCTACACCTTC.

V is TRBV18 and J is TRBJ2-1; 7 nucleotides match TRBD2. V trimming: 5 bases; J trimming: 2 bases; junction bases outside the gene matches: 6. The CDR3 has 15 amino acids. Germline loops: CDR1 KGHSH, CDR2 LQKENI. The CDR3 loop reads CASSAGRLAYNEQFF. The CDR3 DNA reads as TGTGCCAGCTCAGCCGGGAGGCTGGCCTACAATGAGCAGTTCTTC.

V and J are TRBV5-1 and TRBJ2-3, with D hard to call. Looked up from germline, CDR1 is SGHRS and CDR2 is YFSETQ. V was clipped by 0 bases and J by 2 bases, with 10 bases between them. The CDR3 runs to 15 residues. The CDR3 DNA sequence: TGCGCCAGCAGCTTGGAGTCAGGAATCACAGATACGCAGTATTTT. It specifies CASSLESGITDTQYF.

Written as DNA, the CDR3 is TGTGCCAGCAGCTTAAAGACAGGTCCGGGCCTGAACACTGAAGCTTTCTTT. This encodes CASSLKTGPGLNTEAFF. This chain links TRBV5-6 with TRBJ1-1, with D tentatively TRBD1 (6 bases). The CDR3 is made up of 17 amino acids. V lost 2 bases to trimming and J lost 0 bases, with 17 bases between them. CDR1 is SGHDT, CDR2 YYEEEE, per germline.

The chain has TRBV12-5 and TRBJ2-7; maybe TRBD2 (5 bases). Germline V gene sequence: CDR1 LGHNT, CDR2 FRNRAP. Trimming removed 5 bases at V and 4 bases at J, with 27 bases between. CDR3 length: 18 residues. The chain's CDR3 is CASGTRLRRGSRVYEQYF. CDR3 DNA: TGTGCTAGTGGTACGCGACTTCGACGTGGGAGTAGGGTTTACGAGCAGTACTTC.

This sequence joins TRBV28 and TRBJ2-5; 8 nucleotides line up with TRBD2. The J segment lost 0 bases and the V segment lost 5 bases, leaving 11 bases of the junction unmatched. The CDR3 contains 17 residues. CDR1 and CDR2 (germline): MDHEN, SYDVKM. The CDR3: CASSPPGGRGDQETQYF. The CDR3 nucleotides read TGTGCCAGCAGTCCACCGGGAGGGCGGGGGGACCAAGAGACCCAGTACTTC.